The clone carrying this T cell receptor beta chain occurred many times. Its antigen remains unknown. TCRdb itself ran the reads through MiXCR, one entry per CDR3 protein. Of about 570,000 distinct CDR3 sequences in the sample, almost 40% were seen once. This record comes from a study of T cell repertoires in cytomegalovirus infection. Across the study: It was recently identified HLA-C-restricted and well-studied HLA-B-restricted CMV epitopes that the study used. The public TCR beta signatures pointed to both CMV infection and matching HLA type. Broader study findings: Summed public TCR beta family frequency identified CMV carriers bearing the relevant HLA. The response measured ex vivo was dominated by TCR beta clonotypes (HLA-C-restricted and CMV-specific).

V dropped 6 bases and J dropped 0 bases, with 12 bases sitting between them. CDR3 length: 15 amino acids. Germline V lookup: CDR1 SGHTA, CDR2 FQGNSA. V gene TRBV7-2 combines with J gene TRBJ2-1; D is perhaps TRBD2 (6 bases). This TCR was sampled from a human donor in good health (CMV status not recorded). Some clones in this sample may be carry-over from other donors' samples. Sample: cultured PBMCs, taken from culture after CMV antigen stimulation. The CDR3 loop reads CASSLRGTSYNEQFF. CDR3 nucleotides: TGTGCCAGCAGTCTCCGGGGGACCTCCTACAATGAGCAGTTCTTC. Filled out from reference TRBV7-2 and TRBJ2-1, the complete variable domain reads GAGVSQSPSNKVTEKGKDVELRCDPISGHTALYWYRQSLGQGLEFLIYFQGNSAPDKSGLPSDRFSAERTGGSVSTLTIQRTQQEDSAVYLCASSLRGTSYNEQFFGPGTRLTVL.